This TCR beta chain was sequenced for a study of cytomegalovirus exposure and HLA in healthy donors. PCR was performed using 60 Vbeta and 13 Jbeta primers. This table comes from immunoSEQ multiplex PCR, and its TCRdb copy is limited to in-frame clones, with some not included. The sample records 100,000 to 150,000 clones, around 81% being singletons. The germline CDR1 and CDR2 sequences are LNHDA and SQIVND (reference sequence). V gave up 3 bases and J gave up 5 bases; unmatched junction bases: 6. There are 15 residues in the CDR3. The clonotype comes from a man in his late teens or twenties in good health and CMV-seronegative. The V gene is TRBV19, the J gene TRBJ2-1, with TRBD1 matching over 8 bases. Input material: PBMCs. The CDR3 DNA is TGTGCCAGTAGTATGTGGCAGGGGGCTAACAATGAGCAGTTCTTC. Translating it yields CASSMWQGANNEQFF.